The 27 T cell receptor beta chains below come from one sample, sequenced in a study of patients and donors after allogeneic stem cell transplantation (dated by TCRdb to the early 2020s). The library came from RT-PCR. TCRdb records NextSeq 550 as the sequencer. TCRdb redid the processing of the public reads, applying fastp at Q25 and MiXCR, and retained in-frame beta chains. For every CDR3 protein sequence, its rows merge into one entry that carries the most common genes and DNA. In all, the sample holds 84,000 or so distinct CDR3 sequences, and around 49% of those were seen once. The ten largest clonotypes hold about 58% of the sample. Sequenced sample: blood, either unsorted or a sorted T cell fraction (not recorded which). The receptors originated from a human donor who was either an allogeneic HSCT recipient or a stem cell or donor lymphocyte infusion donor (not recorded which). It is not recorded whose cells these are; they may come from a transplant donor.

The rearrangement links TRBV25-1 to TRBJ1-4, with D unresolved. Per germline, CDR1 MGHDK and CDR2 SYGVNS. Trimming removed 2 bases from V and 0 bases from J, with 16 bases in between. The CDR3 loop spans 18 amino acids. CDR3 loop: CASSEVQIRRATNEKLFF. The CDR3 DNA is TGTGCCAGCAGTGAAGTGCAGATTCGTAGAGCAACTAATGAAAAACTGTTTTTT.

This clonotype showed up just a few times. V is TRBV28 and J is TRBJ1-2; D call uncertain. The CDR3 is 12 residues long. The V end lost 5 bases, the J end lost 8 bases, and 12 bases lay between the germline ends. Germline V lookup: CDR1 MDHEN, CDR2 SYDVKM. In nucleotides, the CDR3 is TGTGCCAGCAGTCTTGAGGGCCGGGGCTACACCTTC. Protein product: CASSLEGRGYTF.

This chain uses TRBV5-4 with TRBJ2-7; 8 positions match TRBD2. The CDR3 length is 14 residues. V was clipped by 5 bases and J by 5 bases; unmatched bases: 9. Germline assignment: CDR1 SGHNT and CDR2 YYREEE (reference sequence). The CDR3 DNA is TGTGCCAGCAGATCCGGGACTAGTGAAAACGAGCAGTACTTC. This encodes CASRSGTSENEQYF.

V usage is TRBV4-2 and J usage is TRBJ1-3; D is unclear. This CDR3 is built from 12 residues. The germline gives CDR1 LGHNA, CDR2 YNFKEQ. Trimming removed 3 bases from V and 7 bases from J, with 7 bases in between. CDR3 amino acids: CASSHRSNTIYF. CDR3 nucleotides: TGTGCCAGCAGCCACCGAAGCAACACCATATATTTT.

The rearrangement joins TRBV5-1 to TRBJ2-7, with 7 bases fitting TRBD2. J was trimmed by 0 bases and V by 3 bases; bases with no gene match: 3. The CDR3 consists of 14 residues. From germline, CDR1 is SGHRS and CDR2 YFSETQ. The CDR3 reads CASSSLAASYEQYF. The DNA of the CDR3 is TGCGCCAGCAGCTCCCTAGCGGCCTCCTACGAGCAGTACTTC.

CDR3 amino acids: CASSPVTGAYEQYF. CDR3 nucleotides: TGTGCCAGCAGCCCAGTGACAGGGGCCTACGAGCAGTACTTC. The V call is TRBV13, the J call TRBJ2-7; 8 bases map to TRBD1. The CDR3 is made up of 14 amino acids. Trimming took 5 bases from V and 2 from J; bases not matched to a gene: 5. Germline-derived CDR1 and CDR2 are PRHDT and FYEKMQ (reference sequence).

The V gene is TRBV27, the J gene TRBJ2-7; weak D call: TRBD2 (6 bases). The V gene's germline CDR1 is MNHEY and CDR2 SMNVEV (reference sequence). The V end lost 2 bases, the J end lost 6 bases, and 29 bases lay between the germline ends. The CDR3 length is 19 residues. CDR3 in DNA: TGTGCCAGCAGTTTAGCGGCACCCCGGCAGGACTATTACCTTCGCGAGCAGTACTTC. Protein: CASSLAAPRQDYYLREQYF.

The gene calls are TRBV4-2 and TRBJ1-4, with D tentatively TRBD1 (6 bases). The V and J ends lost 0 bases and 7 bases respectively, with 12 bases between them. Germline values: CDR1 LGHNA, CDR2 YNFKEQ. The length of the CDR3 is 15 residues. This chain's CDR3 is CASSQDAGAGEKLFF. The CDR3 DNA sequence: TGTGCCAGCAGCCAAGATGCAGGGGCAGGTGAAAAACTGTTTTTT.

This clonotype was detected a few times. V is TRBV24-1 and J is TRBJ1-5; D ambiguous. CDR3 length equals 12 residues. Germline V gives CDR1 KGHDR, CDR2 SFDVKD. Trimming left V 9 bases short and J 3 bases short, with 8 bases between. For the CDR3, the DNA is TGTGCCACCCAAATGCCCAATCAGCCCCAGCATTTT. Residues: CATQMPNQPQHF.

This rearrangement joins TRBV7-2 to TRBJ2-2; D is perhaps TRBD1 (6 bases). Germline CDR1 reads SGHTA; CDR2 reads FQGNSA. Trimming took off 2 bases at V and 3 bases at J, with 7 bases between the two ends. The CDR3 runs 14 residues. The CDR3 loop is CASSLNRDTGELFF. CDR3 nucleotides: TGTGCCAGCAGCTTAAACAGGGACACCGGGGAGCTGTTTTTT.

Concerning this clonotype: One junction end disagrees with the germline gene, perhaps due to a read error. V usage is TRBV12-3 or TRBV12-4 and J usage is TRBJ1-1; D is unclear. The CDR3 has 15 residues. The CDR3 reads CASSFALGYGPEAFF. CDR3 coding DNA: TGTGCTAGCAGTTTCGCGCTCGGATACGGGCCTGAAGCTTTCTTT.

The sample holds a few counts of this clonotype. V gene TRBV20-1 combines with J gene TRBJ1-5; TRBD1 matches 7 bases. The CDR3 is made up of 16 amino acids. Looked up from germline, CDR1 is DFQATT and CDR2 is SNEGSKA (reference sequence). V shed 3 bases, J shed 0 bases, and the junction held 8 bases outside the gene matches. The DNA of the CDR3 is TGCAGTGCTAGCACGCGGGACAGAGTTAGCAATCAGCCCCAGCATTTT. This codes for CSASTRDRVSNQPQHF.

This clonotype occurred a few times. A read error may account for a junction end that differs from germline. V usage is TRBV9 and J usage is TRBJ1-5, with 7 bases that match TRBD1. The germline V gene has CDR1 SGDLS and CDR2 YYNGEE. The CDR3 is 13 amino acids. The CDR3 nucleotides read TGTGCCAGCAGTGACAGGGTAGACCAGCCCGAGCATTTT. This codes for CASSDRVDQPEHF. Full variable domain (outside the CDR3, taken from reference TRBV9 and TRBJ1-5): DSGVTQTPKHLITATGQRVTLRCSPRSGDLSVYWYQQSLDQGLQFLIQYYNGEERAKGNILERFSAQQFPDLHSELNLSSLELGDSALYFCASSDRVDQPEHFGDGTRLSIL.

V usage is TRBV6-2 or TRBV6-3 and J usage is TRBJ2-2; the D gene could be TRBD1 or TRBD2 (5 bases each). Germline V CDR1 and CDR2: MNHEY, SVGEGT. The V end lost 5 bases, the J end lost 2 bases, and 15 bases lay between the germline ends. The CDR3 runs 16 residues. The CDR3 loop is CASSQFRGPNTGELFF. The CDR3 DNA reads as TGTGCCAGCAGTCAGTTCCGGGGACCTAACACCGGGGAGCTGTTTTTT.

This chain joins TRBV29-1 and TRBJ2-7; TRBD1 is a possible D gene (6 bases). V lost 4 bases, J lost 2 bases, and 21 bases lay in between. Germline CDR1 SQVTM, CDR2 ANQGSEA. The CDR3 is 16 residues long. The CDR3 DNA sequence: TGCAGCGTTGTCCGGGACACAGGATTCGCCGCCTACGAGCAGTACTTC. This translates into CSVVRDTGFAAYEQYF.

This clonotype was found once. The CDR3 here is CASSRQAEAFF. The CDR3 DNA follows: TGTGCCAGCAGCCGACAAGCTGAAGCTTTCTTT. The rearrangement links TRBV6-2 or TRBV6-3 to TRBJ1-1; D is ambiguous. The CDR3 spans 11 residues. The V end lost 6 bases, the J end lost 6 bases, and 8 bases lay between the germline ends. CDR1 is MNHEY, CDR2 SVGEGT, per germline.

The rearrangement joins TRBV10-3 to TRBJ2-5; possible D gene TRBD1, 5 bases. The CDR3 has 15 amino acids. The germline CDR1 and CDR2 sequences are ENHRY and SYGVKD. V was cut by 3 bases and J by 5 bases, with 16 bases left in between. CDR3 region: CAISDARGFSETQYF. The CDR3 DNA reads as TGTGCCATCAGTGACGCTAGGGGTTTTTCGGAGACCCAGTACTTC.

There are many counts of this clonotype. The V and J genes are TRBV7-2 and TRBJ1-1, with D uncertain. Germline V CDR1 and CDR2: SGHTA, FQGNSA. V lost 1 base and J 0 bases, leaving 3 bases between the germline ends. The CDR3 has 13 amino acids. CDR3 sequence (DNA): TGTGCCAGCAGCTTAGGTATGAACACTGAAGCTTTCTTT. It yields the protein CASSLGMNTEAFF.

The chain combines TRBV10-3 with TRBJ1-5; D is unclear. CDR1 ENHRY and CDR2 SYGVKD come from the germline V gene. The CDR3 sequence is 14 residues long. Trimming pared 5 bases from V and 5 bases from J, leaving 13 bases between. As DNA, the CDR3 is TGTGCCATCAGTCGGGAGGGTCCATATCAGCCCCAGCATTTT. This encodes CAISREGPYQPQHF.

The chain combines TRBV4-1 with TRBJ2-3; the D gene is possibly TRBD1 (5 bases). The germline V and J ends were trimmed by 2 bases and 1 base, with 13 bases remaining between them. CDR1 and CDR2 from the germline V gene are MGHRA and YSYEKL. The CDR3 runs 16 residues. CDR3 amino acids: CASSQFVVRGTDTQYF. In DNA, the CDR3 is TGCGCCAGCAGCCAATTCGTCGTCAGGGGCACAGATACGCAGTATTTT.

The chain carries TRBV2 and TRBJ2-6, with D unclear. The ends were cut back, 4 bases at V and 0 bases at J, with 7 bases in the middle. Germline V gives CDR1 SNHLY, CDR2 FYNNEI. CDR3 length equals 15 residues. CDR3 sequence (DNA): TGTGCCAGCAGTGCATACAGCTCTGGGGCCAACGTCCTGACTTTC. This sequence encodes CASSAYSSGANVLTF.

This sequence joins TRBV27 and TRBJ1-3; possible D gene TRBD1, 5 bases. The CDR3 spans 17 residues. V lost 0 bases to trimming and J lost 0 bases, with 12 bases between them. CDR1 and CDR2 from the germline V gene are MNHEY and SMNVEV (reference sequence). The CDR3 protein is CASSLSGVGLSGNTIYF. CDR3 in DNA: TGTGCCAGCAGTTTATCGGGGGTAGGCCTCTCTGGAAACACCATATATTTT.

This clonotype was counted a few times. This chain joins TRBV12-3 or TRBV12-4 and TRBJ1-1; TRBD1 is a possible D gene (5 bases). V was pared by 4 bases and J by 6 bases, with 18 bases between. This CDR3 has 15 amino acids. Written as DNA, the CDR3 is TGTGCCAGCAGTTCTCTCCCGGACAAGAATTCTGAAGCTTTCTTT. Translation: CASSSLPDKNSEAFF.

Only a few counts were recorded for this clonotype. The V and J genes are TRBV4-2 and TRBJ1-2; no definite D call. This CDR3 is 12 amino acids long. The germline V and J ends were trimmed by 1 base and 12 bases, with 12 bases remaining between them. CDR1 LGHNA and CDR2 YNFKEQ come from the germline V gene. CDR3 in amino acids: CASSQVAGENTF. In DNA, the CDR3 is TGTGCCAGCAGCCAAGTGGCAGGAGAAAACACCTTC.

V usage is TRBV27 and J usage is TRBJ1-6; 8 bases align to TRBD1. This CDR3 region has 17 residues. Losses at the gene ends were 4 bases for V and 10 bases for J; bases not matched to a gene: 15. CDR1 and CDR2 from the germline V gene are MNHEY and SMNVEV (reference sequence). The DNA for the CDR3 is TGTGCCAGCAGTTCCCGACAGGGGCGAGGAGGAGAATCACCCCTCCACTTT. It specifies CASSSRQGRGGESPLHF.

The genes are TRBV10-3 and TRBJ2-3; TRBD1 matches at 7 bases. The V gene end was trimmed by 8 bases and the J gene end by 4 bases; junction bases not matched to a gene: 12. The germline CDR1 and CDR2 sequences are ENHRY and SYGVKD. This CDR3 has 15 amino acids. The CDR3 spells CAISQGESVADTQYF. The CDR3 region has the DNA TGTGCCATCTCCCAGGGGGAGTCGGTTGCAGATACGCAGTATTTT.

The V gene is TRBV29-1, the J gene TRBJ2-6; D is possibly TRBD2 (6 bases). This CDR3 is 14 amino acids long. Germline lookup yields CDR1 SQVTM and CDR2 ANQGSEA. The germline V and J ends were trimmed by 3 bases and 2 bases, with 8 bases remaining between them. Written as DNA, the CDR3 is TGCAGCGTTGATGGGGGGACTGGGGCCAACGTCCTGACTTTC. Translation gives CSVDGGTGANVLTF. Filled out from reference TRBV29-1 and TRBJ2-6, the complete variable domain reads SAVISQKPSRDICQRGTSLTIQCQVDSQVTMMFWYRQQPGQSLTLIATANQGSEATYESGFVIDKFPISRPNLTFSTLTVSNMSPEDSSIYLCSVDGGTGANVLTFGAGSRLTVL.